This TCR beta chain was found in a study of shared clonotypes between healthy human individuals. V shed 4 bases and J shed 1 base, with 8 bases lying between them. This CDR3 spans 14 amino acids. Germline CDR1 reads SGHNT; CDR2 reads YYREEE (reference sequence). Here immunoSEQ multiplex PCR was the method, and the copy in TCRdb shows in-frame clones only, minus some. The sample includes around 1.9 million clones, more than 85% of them seen just once. Naive CD8 cells comprised CD45RO-negative, CCR7-positively selected cells, excluding terminally differentiated effector memory CD45RA+ cells. Sequences were obtained from naive CD8+ T cells from PBMCs. V is TRBV5-4 and J is TRBJ1-4; possible D gene TRBD1, 5 bases. This clonotype was obtained from a man aged 18 to 30 in good health. Some clones in this sample may be carry-over from other donors' samples. In DNA form, the CDR3 reads TGTGCCAGCAGCCCGGGACTAACTAATGAAAAACTGTTTTTT. It codes for CASSPGLTNEKLFF.